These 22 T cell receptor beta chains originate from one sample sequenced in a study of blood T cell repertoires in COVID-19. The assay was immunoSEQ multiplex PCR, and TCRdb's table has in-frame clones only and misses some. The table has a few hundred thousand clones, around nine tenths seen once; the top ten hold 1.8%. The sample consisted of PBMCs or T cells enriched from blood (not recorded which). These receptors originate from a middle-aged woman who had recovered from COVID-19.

The CDR3 region has the DNA TGTGCCAGCAGTTTCCTACGGGAGGGGCCCGGCAATACGCAGTATTTT. Amino acids: CASSFLREGPGNTQYF. The chain is built from TRBV27 and TRBJ2-3, with 8 nucleotides matching TRBD2. CDR1 is MNHEY and CDR2 is SMNVEV in the germline V gene (reference sequence). Trimming removed 3 bases from V and 7 bases from J; junction bases left unmatched: 12. This CDR3 is 16 amino acids long.

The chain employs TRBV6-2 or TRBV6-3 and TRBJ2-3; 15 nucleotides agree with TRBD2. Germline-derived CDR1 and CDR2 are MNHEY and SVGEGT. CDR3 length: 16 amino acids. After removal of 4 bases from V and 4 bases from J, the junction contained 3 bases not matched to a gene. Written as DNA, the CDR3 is TGTGCCAGCAGTTGGACTAGCGGGAGGGCCGCAGATACGCAGTATTTT. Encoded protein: CASSWTSGRAADTQYF.

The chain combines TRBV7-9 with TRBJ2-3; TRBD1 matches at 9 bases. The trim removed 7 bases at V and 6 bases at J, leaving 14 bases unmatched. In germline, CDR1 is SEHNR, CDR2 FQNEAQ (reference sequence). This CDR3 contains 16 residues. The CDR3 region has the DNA TGTGCCAGCACCCTTCCGGGACAGGGTTTGTCGGATACGCAGTATTTT. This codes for CASTLPGQGLSDTQYF.

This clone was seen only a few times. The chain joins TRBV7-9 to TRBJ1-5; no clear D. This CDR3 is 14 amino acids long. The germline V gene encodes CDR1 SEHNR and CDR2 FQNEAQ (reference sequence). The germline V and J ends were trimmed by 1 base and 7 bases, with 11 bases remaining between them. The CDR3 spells CASSLGGFEQPQHF. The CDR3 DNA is TGTGCCAGCAGCTTAGGCGGGTTTGAACAGCCCCAGCATTTT.

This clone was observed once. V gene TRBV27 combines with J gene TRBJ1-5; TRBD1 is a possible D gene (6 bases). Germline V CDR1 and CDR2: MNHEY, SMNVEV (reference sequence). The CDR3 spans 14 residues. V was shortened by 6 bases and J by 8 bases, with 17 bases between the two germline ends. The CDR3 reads CASSLGQSYEPQHF. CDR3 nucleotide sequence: TGTGCCAGCAGCCTAGGACAGAGTTATGAGCCCCAGCATTTT.

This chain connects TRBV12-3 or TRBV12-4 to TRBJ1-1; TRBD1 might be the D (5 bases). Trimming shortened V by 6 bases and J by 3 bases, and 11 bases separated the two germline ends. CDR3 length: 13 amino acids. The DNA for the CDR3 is TGTGCCAGCAGCCAGGGTGCCCACACTGAAGCTTTCTTT. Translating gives CASSQGAHTEAFF.

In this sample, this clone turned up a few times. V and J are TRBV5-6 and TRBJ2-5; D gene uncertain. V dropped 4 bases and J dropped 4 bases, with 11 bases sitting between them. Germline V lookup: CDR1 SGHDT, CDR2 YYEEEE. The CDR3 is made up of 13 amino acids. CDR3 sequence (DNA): TGTGCCAGCAGCCTGCCGTCGGGAGAGACCCAGTACTTC. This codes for CASSLPSGETQYF.

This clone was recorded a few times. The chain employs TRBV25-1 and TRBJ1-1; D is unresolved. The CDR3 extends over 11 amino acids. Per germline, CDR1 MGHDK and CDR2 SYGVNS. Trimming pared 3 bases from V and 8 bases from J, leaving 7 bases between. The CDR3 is CASSDVLEAFF. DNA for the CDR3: TGTGCCAGCAGTGATGTCCTAGAAGCTTTCTTT.

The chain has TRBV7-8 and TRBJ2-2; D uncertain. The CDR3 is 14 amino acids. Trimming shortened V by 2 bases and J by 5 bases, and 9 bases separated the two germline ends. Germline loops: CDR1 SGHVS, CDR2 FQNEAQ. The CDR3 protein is CASSLLAQTGELFF. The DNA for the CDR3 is TGTGCCAGCAGCTTATTGGCCCAAACCGGGGAGCTGTTTTTT.

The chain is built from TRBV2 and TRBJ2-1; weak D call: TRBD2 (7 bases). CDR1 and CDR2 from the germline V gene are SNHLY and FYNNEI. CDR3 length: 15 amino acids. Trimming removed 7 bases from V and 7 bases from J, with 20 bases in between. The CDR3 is CASIDLEGGLNEQFF. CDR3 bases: TGTGCCAGCATTGACCTGGAGGGGGGGTTGAATGAGCAGTTCTTC. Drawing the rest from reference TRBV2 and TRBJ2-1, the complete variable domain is EPEVTQTPSHQVTQMGQEVILRCVPISNHLYFYWYRQILGQKVEFLVSFYNNEISEKSEIFDDQFSVERPDGSNFTLKIRSTKLEDSAMYFCASIDLEGGLNEQFFGPGTRLTVL.

CDR3 sequence (DNA): TGTGCCAGCTCACCACCTCCCGTCGGAGAGACCCAGTACTTC. Amino acids: CASSPPPVGETQYF. The chain links TRBV18 to TRBJ2-5; D remains unclear. The V end lost 0 bases, the J end lost 4 bases, and 9 bases lay between the germline ends. This CDR3 contains 14 residues. From germline, CDR1 is KGHSH and CDR2 LQKENI.

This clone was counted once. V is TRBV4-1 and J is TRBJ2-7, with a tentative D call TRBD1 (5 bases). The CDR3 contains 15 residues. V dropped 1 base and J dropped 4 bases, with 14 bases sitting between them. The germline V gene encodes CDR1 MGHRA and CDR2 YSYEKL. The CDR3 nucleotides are TGCGCCAGCAGCCAAGTCTTAGAGGCAGGGTACGAGCAGTACTTC. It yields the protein CASSQVLEAGYEQYF.

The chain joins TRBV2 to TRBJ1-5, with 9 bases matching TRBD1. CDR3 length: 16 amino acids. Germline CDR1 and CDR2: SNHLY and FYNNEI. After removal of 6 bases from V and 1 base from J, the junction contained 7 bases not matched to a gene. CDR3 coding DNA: TGTGCCAGCAGGAGGGACAGGGAGTGGAGCAATCAGCCCCAGCATTTT. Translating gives CASRRDREWSNQPQHF.

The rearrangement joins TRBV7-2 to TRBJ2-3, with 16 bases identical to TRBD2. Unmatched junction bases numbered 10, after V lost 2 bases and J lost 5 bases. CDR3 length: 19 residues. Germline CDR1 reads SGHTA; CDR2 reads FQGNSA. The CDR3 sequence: CASSLWGTSGRALGDTQYF. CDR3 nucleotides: TGTGCCAGCAGCTTATGGGGGACTAGCGGGAGGGCCCTGGGAGATACGCAGTATTTT.

The CDR3 sequence is CASSLEGWEEGTDTQYF. The DNA for the CDR3 is TGTGCCAGCAGCTTAGAAGGTTGGGAGGAGGGCACAGATACGCAGTATTTT. V and J are TRBV11-3 and TRBJ2-3, with D possibly matching TRBD2 (6 bases). The V gene's germline CDR1 is SGHNT and CDR2 YENEEA. Trimming shortened V by 0 bases and J by 1 base, and 14 bases separated the two germline ends. This CDR3 spans 17 amino acids. The whole variable domain, filled in from reference TRBV11-3 and TRBJ2-3, reads EAGVVQSPRYKIIEKKQPVAFWCNPISGHNTLYWYLQNLGQGPELLIRYENEEAVDDSQLPKDRFSAERLKGVDSTLKIQPAELGDSAVYLCASSLEGWEEGTDTQYFGPGTRLTVL.

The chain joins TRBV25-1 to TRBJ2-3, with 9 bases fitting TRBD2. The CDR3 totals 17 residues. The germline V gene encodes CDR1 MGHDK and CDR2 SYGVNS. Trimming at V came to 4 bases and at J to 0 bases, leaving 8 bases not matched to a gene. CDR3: CASSGHTSGYSTDTQYF. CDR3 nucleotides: TGTGCCAGCAGTGGGCATACTAGCGGGTATAGCACAGATACGCAGTATTTT.

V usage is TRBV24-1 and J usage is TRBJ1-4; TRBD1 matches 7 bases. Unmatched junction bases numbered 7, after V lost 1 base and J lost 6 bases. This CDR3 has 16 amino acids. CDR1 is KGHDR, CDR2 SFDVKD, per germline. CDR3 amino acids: CATSDFQGQLDEKLFF. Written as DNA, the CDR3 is TGTGCCACCAGTGATTTTCAGGGACAGTTGGATGAAAAACTGTTTTTT.

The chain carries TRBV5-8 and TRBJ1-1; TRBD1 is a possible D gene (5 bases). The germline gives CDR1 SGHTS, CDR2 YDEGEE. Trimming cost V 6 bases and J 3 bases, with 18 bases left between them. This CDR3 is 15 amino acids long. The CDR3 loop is CASTLVGGRDTEAFF. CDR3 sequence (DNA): TGTGCCAGCACCCTCGTGGGGGGAAGGGACACTGAAGCTTTCTTT. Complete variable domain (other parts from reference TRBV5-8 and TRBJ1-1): EAGVTQSPTHLIKTRGQQATLRCSPISGHTSVYWYQQALGLGLQFLLWYDEGEERNRGNFPPRFSGRQFPNYSSELNVNALELEDSALYLCASTLVGGRDTEAFFGQGTRLTVV.

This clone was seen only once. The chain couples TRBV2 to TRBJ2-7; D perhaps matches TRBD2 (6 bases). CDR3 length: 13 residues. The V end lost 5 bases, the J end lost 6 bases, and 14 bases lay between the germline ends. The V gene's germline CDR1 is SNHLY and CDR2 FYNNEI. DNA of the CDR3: TGTGCCAGCAGTCTGGAGGGGCGATTCGAGCAGTACTTC. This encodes CASSLEGRFEQYF.

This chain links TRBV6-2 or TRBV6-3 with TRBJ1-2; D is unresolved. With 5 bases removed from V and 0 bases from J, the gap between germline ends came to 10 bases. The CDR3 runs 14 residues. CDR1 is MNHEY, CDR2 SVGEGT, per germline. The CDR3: CASSPRTTNYGYTF. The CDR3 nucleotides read TGTGCCAGCAGTCCCCGGACTACTAACTATGGCTACACCTTC.

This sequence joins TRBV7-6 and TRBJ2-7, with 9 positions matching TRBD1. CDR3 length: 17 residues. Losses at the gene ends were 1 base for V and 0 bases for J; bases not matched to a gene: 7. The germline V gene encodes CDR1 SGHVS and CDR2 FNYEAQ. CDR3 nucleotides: TGTGCCAGCAGCTTAGGATGGGCGGGACAGGGCTCCTACGAGCAGTACTTC. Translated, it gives CASSLGWAGQGSYEQYF.

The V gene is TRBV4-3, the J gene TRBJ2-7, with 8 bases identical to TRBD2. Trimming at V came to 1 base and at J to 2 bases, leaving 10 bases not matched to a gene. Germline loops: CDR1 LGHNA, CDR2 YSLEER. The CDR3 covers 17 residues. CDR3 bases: TGCGCCAGCAGCCAAGGGCTCTCCAGCGGGGGTACCTACGAGCAGTACTTC. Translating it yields CASSQGLSSGGTYEQYF.